One and the same sample provided the 18 T cell receptor beta chains below, sequenced in a study of liver allograft versus peripheral blood T cells. Study background: Recipients' peripheral blood T cell receptor repertoires were compared with those in transplanted livers.

A single record per CDR3 protein comes from TCRdb applying MiXCR to the reads. The sample holds 9,000 or so distinct CDR3 sequences, 26% seen once. The receptor set was obtained from a human patient who had a liver transplant. These T cells may partly come from the graft donor.

The chain joins TRBV7-9 to TRBJ1-1; D gene unclear. This CDR3 spans 13 amino acids. V lost 2 bases, J lost 6 bases, and 10 bases lay in between. CDR1 and CDR2 (germline): SEHNR, FQNEAQ (reference sequence). For the CDR3, the DNA is TGTGCCAGCAGCTTATGGGGATCCCCTGAAGCTTTCTTT. Amino acids: CASSLWGSPEAFF.

Comments on this clonotype: Just one base apart from a much larger clone, this may be a read error. The J gene is TRBJ2-2, the V gene TRBV5-5; D tentatively reads TRBD1 or TRBD2 (5 bases each). Trimming cost V 0 bases and J 10 bases, with 16 bases left between them. The CDR3 is 15 residues long. The germline CDR1 and CDR2 sequences are SGHKS and YYEKEE (reference sequence). The CDR3, as DNA: TGTGCCAGCAGCTTGGTGGGGACGCGAGCCGAGGAGCTGTTTTTT. Translating it yields CASSLVGTRAEELFF.

By frequency in the sample, this clonotype is medium-sized. The rearrangement uses TRBV6-5 and TRBJ1-2; perhaps TRBD1 as D (6 bases). V lost 10 bases and J lost 5, with 14 bases in between. CDR3 length: 12 amino acids. Looked up from germline, CDR1 is MNHEY and CDR2 is SVGAGI. This CDR3 is CATSQGGYGYTF. The DNA of the CDR3 is TGTGCCACCTCACAGGGAGGGTATGGCTACACCTTC.

This chain joins TRBV7-3 and TRBJ2-1; 7 bases map to TRBD2. The junction had 11 bases not matched to a gene; V was cut back by 6 bases and J by 0 bases. Germline CDR1 is SGHTA and CDR2 is FQGTGA. CDR3 length: 17 residues. This CDR3 is CASSAKAGVVSYNEQFF. For the CDR3, the DNA is TGTGCCAGCAGTGCTAAGGCGGGAGTGGTCTCCTACAATGAGCAGTTCTTC.

This clonotype was seen ten or more times. V and J are TRBV20-1 and TRBJ1-2; D possibly corresponds to TRBD1 (6 bases). V was pared by 3 bases and J by 5 bases, with 16 bases between. The length of the CDR3 is 14 residues. The germline gives CDR1 DFQATT, CDR2 SNEGSKA (reference sequence). In nucleotides, the CDR3 is TGCAGTGCTAGGTCCCCCGGGGGGGCGTATGGCTACACCTTC. Amino acid sequence: CSARSPGGAYGYTF.

This clonotype rates as medium-sized. The chain combines TRBV10-3 with TRBJ1-5, with D perhaps TRBD1 (5 bases). Germline V gene lookup returns CDR1 ENHRY and CDR2 SYGVKD. Trimming cost V 2 bases and J 1 base, with 9 bases left between them. CDR3 size: 15 residues. CDR3 DNA sequence: TGTGCCATCAGTGAGGCGAAGGGGAGCAATCAGCCCCAGCATTTT. Translating it yields CAISEAKGSNQPQHF.

The sample holds many counts of this clonotype. The genes are TRBV7-9 and TRBJ2-3; no clear D gene. The CDR3 runs 12 residues. With 4 bases removed from V and 4 bases from J, the gap between germline ends came to 6 bases. CDR1 is SEHNR and CDR2 is FQNEAQ in the germline V gene (reference sequence). Here the CDR3 DNA reads TGTGCCAGCAGCTCCTTCCCAGATACGCAGTATTTT. Translating it yields CASSSFPDTQYF.

The chain has TRBV9 and TRBJ2-1, with TRBD2 as a possible D gene (5 bases). Germline V gene sequence: CDR1 SGDLS, CDR2 YYNGEE. The CDR3 totals 14 residues. Trimming took off 5 bases at V and 4 bases at J, with 13 bases between the two ends. The CDR3 here is CASRPLAQYNEQFF. In DNA form, the CDR3 reads TGTGCCAGCAGGCCCTTAGCGCAATACAATGAGCAGTTCTTC.

This clonotype is medium-sized in the sample. V is TRBV19 and J is TRBJ2-2; TRBD1 matches at 7 bases. V shed 8 bases, J shed 5 bases, and the junction held 8 bases outside the gene matches. This CDR3 region has 14 residues. CDR1 and CDR2 from the germline V gene are LNHDA and SQIVND (reference sequence). The CDR3 reads CASLRRQGTGELFF. The CDR3 nucleotides are TGTGCCAGTCTCCGGAGACAGGGAACCGGGGAGCTGTTTTTT.

The CDR3 nucleotides read TGCAGCGTTGGGGGACAGGGGTTGGGCTACAATGAGCAGTTCTTC. Translated, it gives CSVGGQGLGYNEQFF. V usage is TRBV29-1 and J usage is TRBJ2-1; TRBD1 matches 10 bases. CDR3 length equals 15 residues. Germline V lookup: CDR1 SQVTM, CDR2 ANQGSEA. Unmatched junction bases numbered 6, after V lost 4 bases and J lost 3 bases.

This clonotype was counted a few times. This chain uses TRBV20-1 with TRBJ2-3; the D gene could be TRBD1 or TRBD2 (5 bases each). With 6 bases removed from V and 3 bases from J, the gap between germline ends came to 13 bases. Germline-derived CDR1 and CDR2 are DFQATT and SNEGSKA (reference sequence). This CDR3 has 13 residues. Here the CDR3 reads CSAQSGGTDTQYF. In DNA, the CDR3 is TGCAGTGCCCAGTCTGGGGGAACAGATACGCAGTATTTT.

Judged by abundance, this clonotype is medium-sized (0.01 to 0.1%). The rearrangement joins TRBV10-3 to TRBJ2-1; 9 bases are shared with TRBD2. The CDR3 runs to 14 residues. CDR1 is ENHRY, CDR2 SYGVKD, per germline. V was clipped by 8 bases and J by 5 bases; unmatched bases: 7. DNA for the CDR3: TGTGCCATCGCTCGGACTAGCGAAGACAATGAGCAGTTCTTC. Its translation: CAIARTSEDNEQFF.

This clonotype is judged medium-sized. The chain uses TRBV19 and TRBJ1-3; 7 bases align to TRBD1. Losses at the gene ends were 5 bases for V and 0 bases for J; bases not matched to a gene: 4. CDR1 and CDR2 from the germline V gene are LNHDA and SQIVND (reference sequence). The length of the CDR3 is 15 residues. CDR3: CASSQDRASGNTIYF. Here the CDR3 DNA reads TGTGCCAGTAGTCAAGACAGGGCCTCTGGAAACACCATATATTTT.

In this sample, this clonotype is medium-sized (0.01 to 0.1%). The V and J genes are TRBV15 and TRBJ1-5; D unresolved. V was cut by 0 bases and J by 3 bases, with 3 bases left in between. This CDR3 contains 13 residues. The germline gives CDR1 LNHNV, CDR2 YYDKDF (reference sequence). CDR3 DNA sequence: TGTGCCACCAGCAGAGATGACAATCAGCCCCAGCATTTT. It specifies CATSRDDNQPQHF.

This clonotype is medium-sized. This chain uses TRBV13 with TRBJ2-3; D might be TRBD1 (8 bases). The germline V gene encodes CDR1 PRHDT and CDR2 FYEKMQ (reference sequence). The V and J ends lost 5 bases and 5 bases respectively, with 20 bases between them. This CDR3 is built from 16 residues. CDR3: CASSPTGGVIEDTQYF. In nucleotides, the CDR3 is TGTGCCAGCAGCCCCACAGGGGGGGTGATTGAAGATACGCAGTATTTT.

Concerning this clonotype: A read error may explain this, as a much larger clone is one base away. The chain joins TRBV28 to TRBJ2-7, with D perhaps TRBD2 (5 bases). The germline V gene has CDR1 MDHEN and CDR2 SYDVKM. This CDR3 is 14 amino acids long. With 4 bases removed from V and 4 bases from J, the gap between germline ends came to 14 bases. The CDR3 sequence is CASSSTGMVYEQYF. The CDR3 region has the DNA TGTGCCAGCAGTTCCACGGGGATGGTGTACGAGCAGTACTTC.

This clonotype is labeled medium-sized. CDR3 region: CASSLDSGTPNYGYTF. The CDR3 bases are TGTGCCAGCAGCTTAGACTCAGGAACTCCTAACTATGGCTACACCTTC. This chain uses TRBV7-9 with TRBJ1-2; D gene uncertain. The CDR3 has 16 residues. Germline V gives CDR1 SEHNR, CDR2 FQNEAQ (reference sequence). Deletions cut 1 base from V and 0 bases from J, with 12 bases between.

The chain is built from TRBV7-3 and TRBJ2-1; D assignment may be TRBD1 or TRBD2 (6 bases each). The V gene lost 1 base and the J gene lost 2 bases, with 9 bases spanning the gap. CDR1 is SGHTA and CDR2 is FQGTGA in the germline V gene. CDR3 size: 15 residues. The CDR3 region is CASSLNGGPYNEQFF. CDR3 sequence (DNA): TGTGCCAGCAGCTTAAACGGGGGCCCCTACAATGAGCAGTTCTTC.